This is a list of T cell receptor beta chains from one sample in a study of blood T cell repertoires in COVID-19. Method: immunoSEQ multiplex PCR; TCRdb's copy keeps in-frame clones and lacks some. The sample comprises about 300,000 clones, around 88% of which are singletons, and approximately 7% rests with the top ten. The sequenced material came from peripheral blood. The receptors here all came from a woman aged 25 to 39 who had recovered from COVID-19. Each CDR3 is given with its conserved first and last residue. The order of the fields is V gene, D gene, clone size, J gene, CDR3 DNA, CDR3 protein. A D gene is named only where the DNA matches it firmly. Clone sizes are given selectively: once, few, many, or a class where the clone is expanded.

TRBV30	-	-	TRBJ1-2	TGTGCCTGGAGTGTTGGGAGGGGAGCTAACTATGGCTACACCTTC	CAWSVGRGANYGYTF
TRBV9	TRBD2	-	TRBJ2-5	TGTGCCAGCAGCGTAGTGCAAGCGGGGGGCCTCGAGACCCAGTACTTC	CASSVVQAGGLETQYF
TRBV4-1	TRBD1	-	TRBJ1-1	TGCGCCAGCAGCCTACAGGGGCCGAACACTGAAGCTTTCTTT	CASSLQGPNTEAFF
TRBV5-1	TRBD1	-	TRBJ1-2	TGCGCCAGCGGAGAACCGGGACAGGGCGGCGGCTACACCTTC	CASGEPGQGGGYTF
TRBV28	-	-	TRBJ2-5	TGTGCCAGCAGGGAGAGAGAGACCCAGTACTTC	CASRERETQYF
TRBV19	-	-	TRBJ2-2	TGTGCCAGTAGTAGTGGGACTTGGACCGGGGAGCTGTTTTTT	CASSSGTWTGELFF
TRBV30	-	-	TRBJ1-4	TGTGCCTGGAGTCTCGGGGCAACTAATGAAAAACTGTTTTTT	CAWSLGATNEKLFF
TRBV6-2/TRBV6-3	-	-	TRBJ1-2	TGTGCCAGCAGTCCCTCTTGGAGGGCGGGCACCTTC	CASSPSWRAGTF
TRBV6-5	-	-	TRBJ2-7	TGTGCCAGCAGATCACCACTCGACAGCTACGAGCAGTACTTC	CASRSPLDSYEQYF
TRBV2	-	-	TRBJ1-1	TGTGCCAGCAGTGTTGACAGAAGGATGAACACTGAAGCTTTCTTT	CASSVDRRMNTEAFF
TRBV7-9	TRBD1	-	TRBJ1-2	TGTGCCAGCAGCCCAGGGGGCCTGGCGGGGGGCTACACCTTC	CASSPGGLAGGYTF
TRBV7-2	-	-	TRBJ2-5	TGTGCCAGCAGCTTTCATGCCCCCGTCGGGACCCAGTACTTC	CASSFHAPVGTQYF
TRBV6-2/TRBV6-3	-	-	TRBJ2-5	TGTGCCAGTAGCACTAGATTGCCTAAAGAGACCCAGTACTTC	CASSTRLPKETQYF
TRBV5-1	TRBD1	-	TRBJ1-1	TGCGCCAGCAGGGAAACAGGGGGGGAGGCTTTCTTT	CASRETGGEAFF
TRBV6-5	TRBD1	-	TRBJ2-7	TGTGCCAGCAGTTCCAACCGGGACAGGGATTTCTACGAGCAGTACTTC	CASSSNRDRDFYEQYF
TRBV27	-	-	TRBJ2-3	TGTGCCAGCAGTCTCCGGCCGAGGGCGGATACGCAGTATTTT	CASSLRPRADTQYF
TRBV3-1/TRBV3-2	-	-	TRBJ2-5	TGTGCCAGCAGCCAAGACGATAGCTTGTATGAGACCCAGTACTTC	CASSQDDSLYETQYF
TRBV7-8	-	-	TRBJ1-6	TGTGCCAGCAGCCTAGTGGGACTTGGGAGGGGCTCCTTCTATAATTCACCCCTCCACTTT	CASSLVGLGRGSFYNSPLHF
TRBV14	-	-	TRBJ1-1	TGTGCCAGCAGCCAAGATCAGGTTCGCACTGAAGCTTTCTTT	CASSQDQVRTEAFF
TRBV2	TRBD1	-	TRBJ1-6	TGTGCCAGCAGTGGCGACAGGGCAAATTCACCCCTCCACTTT	CASSGDRANSPLHF
TRBV6-5	-	-	TRBJ2-1	TGTGCCAGCAGACGGGGATCCAACAATGAGCAGTTCTTC	CASRRGSNNEQFF
TRBV6-4	TRBD2	-	TRBJ2-3	TGTGCCAGCAGTGACTCTGCGGGAGGGTCAGATACGCAGTATTTT	CASSDSAGGSDTQYF
TRBV4-2	TRBD1	-	TRBJ2-7	TGTGCCAGCAGCCCAGGGGAGTTGGACAGGGATAACTACGAGCAGTACTTC	CASSPGELDRDNYEQYF
TRBV5-1	-	-	TRBJ2-7	TGCGCCAGCAGCGCGGGACAGCCTGAACAGCAGTACTTC	CASSAGQPEQQYF
TRBV5-4	-	-	TRBJ2-1	TGTGCCAGCAGCCCCCAAGGCGGGCCCGACAATGAGCAGTTCTTC	CASSPQGGPDNEQFF
TRBV28	-	-	TRBJ1-5	TGTGCCAGCAGTTTATTGTCAGGGTTATCTCCCCAGCATTTT	CASSLLSGLSPQHF
TRBV3-1/TRBV3-2	-	once	TRBJ1-4	TGTGCCAGCAGCCAAGACCTTAATGAAAAACTGTTTTTT	CASSQDLNEKLFF
TRBV9	TRBD1	-	TRBJ1-3	TGTGCCAGCGGAGCACAGGGGACGGCTGGAAACACCATATATTTT	CASGAQGTAGNTIYF
TRBV7-2	-	-	TRBJ1-5	TGTGCCAGCAGCTTAGGTCGGTATAGCAATCAGCCCCAGCATTTT	CASSLGRYSNQPQHF
TRBV19	-	-	TRBJ2-7	TGTGCCAGTCGAGGGCCCGGCTCTAACTACGAGCAGTACTTC	CASRGPGSNYEQYF
TRBV27	TRBD1	once	TRBJ2-5	TGTGCCAGCAGTAGATACGGGACAGGGGGCGGAGAGACCCAGTACTTC	CASSRYGTGGGETQYF
TRBV3-1/TRBV3-2	-	once	TRBJ1-1	TGTGCCAGCAGCCAAGATACGGGAGGAGATGAAGCTTTCTTT	CASSQDTGGDEAFF
TRBV19	-	-	TRBJ2-3	TGTGCCAGTAGTGTGACACAAAAAGGCACAGATACGCAGTATTTT	CASSVTQKGTDTQYF
TRBV30	-	few	TRBJ2-6	TGTGCCTGGAGTGTTTGGGGAGCTGGGGCCAACGTCCTGACTTTC	CAWSVWGAGANVLTF
TRBV15	-	-	TRBJ2-1	TGTGCCACCAGCAGAGACCCGACTAGCAATGAGCAGTTCTTC	CATSRDPTSNEQFF
TRBV5-4	TRBD1	few	TRBJ2-1	TGTGCCAGCAGAGCTGACAGGGACGTCTCCTACAATGAGCAGTTCTTC	CASRADRDVSYNEQFF
TRBV10-3	TRBD1	once	TRBJ2-7	TGTGCCATCAGTGATTCTGGGACAGGGATTTCCTACGAGCAGTACTTC	CAISDSGTGISYEQYF
TRBV2	-	once	TRBJ1-1	TGTGCCAGCACCCCAAGTGGGGGGACTGAAGCTTTCTTT	CASTPSGGTEAFF
TRBV7-9	-	-	TRBJ2-1	TGTGCCAGCAGCTTATCACAGGGAATAGTGGAGCAGTTCTTC	CASSLSQGIVEQFF
TRBV2	-	-	TRBJ2-5	TGTGCCAGCAGTGACGGTTTGAAGACCCAGTACTTC	CASSDGLKTQYF
TRBV2	-	-	TRBJ2-5	TGTGCCAGCAGTGTTAACCAGGGTGAGACCCGGTCCCAAGAGACCCAGTACTTC	CASSVNQGETRSQETQYF
TRBV7-8	TRBD2	-	TRBJ2-5	TGTGCCAGCAGCTTAGTGGGGCTAGCGGGGGGGTTTTCTGGGACCCAGTACTTC	CASSLVGLAGGFSGTQYF
TRBV6-5	TRBD1	few	TRBJ1-1	TGTGCCAGCAGTTACGGACAGGGAGGCACTGAAGCTTTCTTT	CASSYGQGGTEAFF
TRBV18	TRBD1	-	TRBJ2-7	TGTGCCAGCTCACAATCCGGGACAGCTGCCTACGAGCAGTACTTC	CASSQSGTAAYEQYF
TRBV3-1/TRBV3-2	TRBD2	-	TRBJ2-3	TGTGCCAGCAGCCAGACTAGCGGGGGGGGCACAGATACGCAGTATTTT	CASSQTSGGGTDTQYF
TRBV19	TRBD2	-	TRBJ2-1	TGTGCCAGTAGTATATGGCTAGCGGGTTACAATGAGCAGTTCTTC	CASSIWLAGYNEQFF
TRBV5-1	-	-	TRBJ1-2	TGCGCCAGCAGCTTGGAGGGACATCCTATGGGTGTGTATGGCTACACCTTC	CASSLEGHPMGVYGYTF
TRBV29-1	-	-	TRBJ1-2	TGCAGCGTTGAAGATCCGGGTTTAGACTATGGCTACACCTTC	CSVEDPGLDYGYTF
TRBV3-1/TRBV3-2	-	-	TRBJ1-1	TGTGCCAGCAGCCAAGTCGCCAGGAACACTGAAGCTTTCTTT	CASSQVARNTEAFF
TRBV5-1	TRBD1	-	TRBJ1-1	TGCGCCAGCAGCTCAACCGGGACAGGGAAGTTGGAAGCCGAAGCTTTCTTT	CASSSTGTGKLEAEAFF
TRBV7-6	-	-	TRBJ1-2	TGTGCCAGCAGCATCTCTGGCTACACCTTC	CASSISGYTF
TRBV19	TRBD1	-	TRBJ1-2	TGTGCCAGTAGTATGGGGACAGGGTACTATGGCTACACCTTC	CASSMGTGYYGYTF